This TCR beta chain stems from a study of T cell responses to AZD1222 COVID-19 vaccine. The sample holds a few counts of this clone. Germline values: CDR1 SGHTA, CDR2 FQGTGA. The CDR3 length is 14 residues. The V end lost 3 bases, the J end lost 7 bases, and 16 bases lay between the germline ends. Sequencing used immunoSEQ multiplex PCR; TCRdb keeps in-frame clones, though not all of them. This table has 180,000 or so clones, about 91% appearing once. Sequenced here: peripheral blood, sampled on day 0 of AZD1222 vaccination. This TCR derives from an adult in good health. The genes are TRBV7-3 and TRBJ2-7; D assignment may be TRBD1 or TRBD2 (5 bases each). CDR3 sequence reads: CASSFPGRWREQYF. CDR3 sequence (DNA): TGTGCCAGCAGCTTTCCGGGACGGTGGAGGGAGCAGTACTTC. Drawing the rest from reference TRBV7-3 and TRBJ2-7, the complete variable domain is GAGVSQTPSNKVTEKGKYVELRCDPISGHTALYWYRQSLGQGPEFLIYFQGTGAADDSGLPNDRFFAVRPEGSVSTLKIQRTERGDSAVYLCASSFPGRWREQYFGPGTRLTVT.